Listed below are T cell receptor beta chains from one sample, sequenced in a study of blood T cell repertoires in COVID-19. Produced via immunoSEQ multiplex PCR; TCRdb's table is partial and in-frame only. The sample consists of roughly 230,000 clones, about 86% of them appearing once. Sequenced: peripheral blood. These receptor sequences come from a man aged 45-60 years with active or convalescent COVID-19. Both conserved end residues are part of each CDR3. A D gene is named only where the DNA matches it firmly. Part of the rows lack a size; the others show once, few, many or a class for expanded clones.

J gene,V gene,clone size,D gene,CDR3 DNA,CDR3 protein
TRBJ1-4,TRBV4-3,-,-,TGCGCCAGCAGCCAAGATAGGCGGGAAAAACTGTTTTTT,CASSQDRREKLFF
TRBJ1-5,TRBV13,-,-,TGTGCCAGCAGCTTAGGGGGGGGGTCACAGCCCCAGCATTTT,CASSLGGGSQPQHF
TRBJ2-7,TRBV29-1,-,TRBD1,TGCAGCGGGGGGACAGGGTACGAGCAGTACTTC,CSGGTGYEQYF
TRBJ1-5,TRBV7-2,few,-,TGTGCCAGCAGCTTAGGGGGCAGGTCCGGCGGCGGTCAGCATTTT,CASSLGGRSGGGQHF
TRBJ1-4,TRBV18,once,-,TGTGCCACAAGGGCGGGGGAAAGTGAAAAACTGTTTTTT,CATRAGESEKLFF
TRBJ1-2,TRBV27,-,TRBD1,TGTGCCAGCAGTCCTACCCTAGACAGGGGGATGGGCTACACCTTC,CASSPTLDRGMGYTF
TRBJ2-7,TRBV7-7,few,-,TGTGCCAGCAGCTTAGGACCTACAGGGGGGGTCCACGAGCAGTACTTC,CASSLGPTGGVHEQYF
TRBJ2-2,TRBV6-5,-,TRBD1,TGTGCCAGCAGCCCGGGACAGGGGTCATCCGGGGAGCTGTTTTTT,CASSPGQGSSGELFF
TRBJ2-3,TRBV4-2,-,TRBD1,TGTGCCAGCAGCCGATTGACAGGGATCACAGATACGCAGTATTTT,CASSRLTGITDTQYF
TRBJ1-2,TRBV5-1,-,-,TGCGCCAGCAGCCTCCAGACAGGTCCCTCCTATGGCTACACCTTC,CASSLQTGPSYGYTF
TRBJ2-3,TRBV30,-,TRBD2,TGTGCCTGGGGCCCGGGACTAGGGATTGGCACAGATACGCAGTATTTT,CAWGPGLGIGTDTQYF
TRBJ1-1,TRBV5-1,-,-,TGCGCCAGCAGCTTGGATACAGTGAACACTGAAGCTTTCTTT,CASSLDTVNTEAFF
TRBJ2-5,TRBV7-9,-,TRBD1,TGTGCCAGCAGCTTAACCGGGACAGGGGTTGGAGAGACCCAGTACTTC,CASSLTGTGVGETQYF
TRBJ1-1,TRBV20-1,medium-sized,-,TGCAGTGCTAGTGAGACATGGAACACTGAAGCTTTCTTT,CSASETWNTEAFF
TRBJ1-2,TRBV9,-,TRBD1,TGTGCCAGCAGCGGACAGGGTGATGGCTACACCTTC,CASSGQGDGYTF
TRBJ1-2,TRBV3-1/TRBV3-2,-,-,TGTGCCAGCAGCCCAATCCTAGGGGTGAACTATGGCTACACCTTC,CASSPILGVNYGYTF
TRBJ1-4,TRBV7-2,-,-,TGTGCCAGCAGCTTAACGTCAGGGTGGGGCGAAAAACTGTTTTTT,CASSLTSGWGEKLFF
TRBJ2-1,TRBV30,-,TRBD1,TGTGCCTGGGGACAGGGAAGTATTGGGCAGTTCTTC,CAWGQGSIGQFF
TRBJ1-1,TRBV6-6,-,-,TGTGCCAGCAGTTTCTCAGGGGAGGCTGAAGCTTTCTTT,CASSFSGEAEAFF
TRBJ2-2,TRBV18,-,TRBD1,TGTGCCAGCTCCATACAGGGGGCAGACACCGGGGAGCTGTTTTTT,CASSIQGADTGELFF
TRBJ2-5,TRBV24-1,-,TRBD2,TGTGCCACCAGTGCGGGGGGAACAGAGACCCAGTACTTC,CATSAGGTETQYF
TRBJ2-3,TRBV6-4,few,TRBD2,TGTGCCAGCAGTGACTCGGAGCGGGGGGGCATCGATACGCAGTATTTT,CASSDSERGGIDTQYF
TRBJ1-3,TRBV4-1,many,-,TGCGCCAGCGGGCAGGGCGGTGGGAGAAACACCATATATTTT,CASGQGGGRNTIYF
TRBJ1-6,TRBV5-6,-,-,TGTGCCAGCAGCGTAAGAACCCCAGGGTTCCCCCTCCACTTT,CASSVRTPGFPLHF
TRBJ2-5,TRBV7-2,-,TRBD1,TGTGCCAGCAGCTTAGTCTCAGGGGGCGGAGAGACCCAGTACTTC,CASSLVSGGGETQYF
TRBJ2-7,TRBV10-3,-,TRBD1,TGTGCCATCATTCCACCGGGACAGGGGGCAAACGAGCAGTACTTC,CAIIPPGQGANEQYF
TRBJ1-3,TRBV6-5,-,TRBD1,TGTGCCAGCAGGCCCCAGGGGGCGGGAAACACCATATATTTT,CASRPQGAGNTIYF
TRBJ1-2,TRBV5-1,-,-,TGCGCCAGCAGTACAGGCCCTACTAACTATGGCTACACCTTC,CASSTGPTNYGYTF
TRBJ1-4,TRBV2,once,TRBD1,TGTGCCAGCAGCCAAGGGGACAGGGATGTGGAAAAACTGTTTTTT,CASSQGDRDVEKLFF
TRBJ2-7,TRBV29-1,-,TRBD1,TGCAGCGTTGTGACAGGGGCGTACGGCGAGCAGTACTTC,CSVVTGAYGEQYF
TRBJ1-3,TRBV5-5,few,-,TGTGCCAGCAGCTTGTGGGAGCCCGGAAACACCATATATTTT,CASSLWEPGNTIYF
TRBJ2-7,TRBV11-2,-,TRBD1,TGTGCCAGCAGCTTACTACAGGGGGCCCACGAGCAGTACTTC,CASSLLQGAHEQYF
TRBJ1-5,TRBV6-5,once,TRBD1,TGTGCCAGCAAGACAGGGAATAATCAGCCCCAGCATTTT,CASKTGNNQPQHF
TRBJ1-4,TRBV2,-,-,TGTGCCAGCAGTGAAGCGCTTCGAGTTAATGAAAAACTGTTTTTT,CASSEALRVNEKLFF
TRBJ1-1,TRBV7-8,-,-,TGTGCCAGCAGCCCAACGCGGGGTATAGGGACTGAAGCTTTCTTT,CASSPTRGIGTEAFF
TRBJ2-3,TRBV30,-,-,TGTGCCTGGAGAAGCCTTAGCACAGATACGCAGTATTTT,CAWRSLSTDTQYF
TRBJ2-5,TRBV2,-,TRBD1,TGTGCCAGCAGGGCGCGAGGACAGGGCCAAGAGACCCAGTACTTC,CASRARGQGQETQYF
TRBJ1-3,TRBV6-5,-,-,TGTGCCAGCATTAAAGGGCAGGGGTCAGGAAACACCATATATTTT,CASIKGQGSGNTIYF
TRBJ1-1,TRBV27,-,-,TGTGCCAGCAGTTTCCTGGGCCGAGTCCGGACTGAAGCTTTCTTT,CASSFLGRVRTEAFF
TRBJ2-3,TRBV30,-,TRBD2,TGTGCCTGGATCAAAAAGCCCCGACTAGCGGGGGAACCTAGCACAGATACGCAGTATTTT,CAWIKKPRLAGEPSTDTQYF
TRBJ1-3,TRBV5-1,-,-,TGCGCCAGCAGCGCGGACAGAATTAGTGGCACCATATATTTT,CASSADRISGTIYF
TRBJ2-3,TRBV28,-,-,TGTGCCAGCAGTTTATCAGGGCTCGGAATTGGCACAGATACGCAGTATTTT,CASSLSGLGIGTDTQYF
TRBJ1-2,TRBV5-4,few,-,TGTGCCTACCTATCCCCCCTTACAGCCAACTATGGCTACACCTTC,CAYLSPLTANYGYTF
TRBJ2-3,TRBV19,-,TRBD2,TGTGCCAGTAGTAAGACTAGCGTTCCAGATACGCAGTATTTT,CASSKTSVPDTQYF
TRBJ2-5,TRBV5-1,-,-,TGCGCCAGCAGCTTGGGACTAGATGAGACCCAGTACTTC,CASSLGLDETQYF
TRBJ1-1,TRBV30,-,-,TGTGCCTGGAGTGGGGGGGAAGGAACTGAAGCTTTCTTT,CAWSGGEGTEAFF
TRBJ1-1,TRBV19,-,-,TGTGCCAGTAAACAGGGCAGGCCGATGAACACTGAAGCTTTCTTT,CASKQGRPMNTEAFF
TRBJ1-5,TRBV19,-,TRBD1,TGTGCCAGTAGTATCTCGGGACAGGGGATCGGGGGGCCCCAGCATTTT,CASSISGQGIGGPQHF
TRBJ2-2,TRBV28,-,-,TGTGCCAGCAGTAGCCGCGGGAACACCGGGGAGCTGTTTTTT,CASSSRGNTGELFF